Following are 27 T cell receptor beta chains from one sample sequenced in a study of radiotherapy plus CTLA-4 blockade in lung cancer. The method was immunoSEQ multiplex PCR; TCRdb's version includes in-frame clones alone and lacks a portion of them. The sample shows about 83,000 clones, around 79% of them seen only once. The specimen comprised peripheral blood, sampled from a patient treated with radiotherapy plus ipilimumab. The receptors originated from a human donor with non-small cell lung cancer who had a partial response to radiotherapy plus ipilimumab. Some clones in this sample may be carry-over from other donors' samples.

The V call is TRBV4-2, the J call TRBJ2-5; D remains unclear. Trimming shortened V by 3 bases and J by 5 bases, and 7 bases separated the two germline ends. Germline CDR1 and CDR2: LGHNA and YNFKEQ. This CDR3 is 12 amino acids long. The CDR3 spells CASSHDGETQYF. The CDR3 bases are TGTGCCAGCAGCCATGACGGGGAGACCCAGTACTTC.

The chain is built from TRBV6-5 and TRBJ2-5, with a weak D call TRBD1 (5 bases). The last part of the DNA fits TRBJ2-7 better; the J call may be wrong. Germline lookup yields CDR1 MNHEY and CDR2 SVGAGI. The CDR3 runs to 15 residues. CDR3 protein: CASSLGLLNSYEQYF. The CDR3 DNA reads TGTGCCAGCAGTCTGGGGCTCCTCAACTCCTACGAGCAGTACTTC.

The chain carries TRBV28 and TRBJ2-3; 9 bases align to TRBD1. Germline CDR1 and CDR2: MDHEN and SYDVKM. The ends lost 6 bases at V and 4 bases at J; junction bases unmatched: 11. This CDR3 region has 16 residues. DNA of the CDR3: TGTGCCAGCAGGCGCAGACAGGGGGATCCGTCAGATACGCAGTATTTT. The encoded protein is CASRRRQGDPSDTQYF.

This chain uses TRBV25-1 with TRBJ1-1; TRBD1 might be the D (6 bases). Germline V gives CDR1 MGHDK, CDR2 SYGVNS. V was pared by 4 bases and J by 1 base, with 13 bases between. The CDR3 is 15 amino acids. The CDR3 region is CASSGTGSPNTEAFF. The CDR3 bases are TGTGCCAGCAGTGGTACAGGGTCCCCGAACACTGAAGCTTTCTTT. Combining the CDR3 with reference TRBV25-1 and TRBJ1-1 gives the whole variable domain EADIYQTPRYLVIGTGKKITLECSQTMGHDKMYWYQQDPGMELHLIHYSYGVNSTEKGDLSSESTVSRIRTEHFPLTLESARPSHTSQYLCASSGTGSPNTEAFFGQGTRLTVV.

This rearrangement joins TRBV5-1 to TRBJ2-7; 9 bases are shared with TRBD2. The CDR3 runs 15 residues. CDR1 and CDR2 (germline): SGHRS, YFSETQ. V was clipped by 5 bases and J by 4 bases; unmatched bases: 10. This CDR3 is CASSWGLSGSYEQYF. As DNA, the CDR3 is TGCGCCAGCAGTTGGGGACTTAGCGGGAGTTACGAGCAGTACTTC.

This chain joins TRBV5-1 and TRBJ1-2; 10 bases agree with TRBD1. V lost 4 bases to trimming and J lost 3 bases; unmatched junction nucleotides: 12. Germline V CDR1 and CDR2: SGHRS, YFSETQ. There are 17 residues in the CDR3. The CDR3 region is CASSVVPGTGDDYGYTF. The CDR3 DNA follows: TGCGCCAGCAGCGTCGTGCCCGGGACAGGGGACGACTATGGCTACACCTTC.

The CDR3 DNA reads as TGTGCCGTTTCCGACGGGACAGGGAACTACGAGCAGTACTTC. It yields the protein CAVSDGTGNYEQYF. The chain has TRBV6-5 and TRBJ2-7; 9 nucleotides match TRBD1. The germline V gene has CDR1 MNHEY and CDR2 SVGAGI. The CDR3 extends over 14 amino acids. V gave up 11 bases and J gave up 3 bases; unmatched junction bases: 11.

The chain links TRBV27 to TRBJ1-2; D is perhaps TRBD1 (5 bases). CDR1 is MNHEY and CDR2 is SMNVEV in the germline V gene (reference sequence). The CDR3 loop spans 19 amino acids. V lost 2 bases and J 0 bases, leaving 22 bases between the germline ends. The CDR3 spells CASSLVFGRGTAANYGYTF. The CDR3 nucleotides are TGTGCCAGCAGTTTAGTATTTGGGCGGGGGACGGCAGCTAACTATGGCTACACCTTC.

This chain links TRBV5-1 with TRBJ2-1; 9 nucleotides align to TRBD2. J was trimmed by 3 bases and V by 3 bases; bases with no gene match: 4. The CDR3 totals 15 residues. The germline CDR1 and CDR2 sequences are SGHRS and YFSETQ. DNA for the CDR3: TGCGCCAGCAGCTACCTAGCGGGGAACTACAATGAGCAGTTCTTC. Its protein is CASSYLAGNYNEQFF.

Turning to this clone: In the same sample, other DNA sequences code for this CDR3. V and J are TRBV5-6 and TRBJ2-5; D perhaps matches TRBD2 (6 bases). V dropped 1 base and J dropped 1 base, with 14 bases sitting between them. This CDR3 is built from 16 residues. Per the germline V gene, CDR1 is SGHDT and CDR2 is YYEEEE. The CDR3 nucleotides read TGTGCCAGCAGCTTGTTGGGATTAGCGGTCCAAGAGACCCAGTACTTC. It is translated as CASSLLGLAVQETQYF.

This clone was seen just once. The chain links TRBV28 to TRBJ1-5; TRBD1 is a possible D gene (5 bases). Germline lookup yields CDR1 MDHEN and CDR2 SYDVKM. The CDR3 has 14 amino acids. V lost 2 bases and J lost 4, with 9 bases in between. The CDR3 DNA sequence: TGTGCCAGCAGTTTAGGGGGGAAAAATCAGCCCCAGCATTTT. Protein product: CASSLGGKNQPQHF.

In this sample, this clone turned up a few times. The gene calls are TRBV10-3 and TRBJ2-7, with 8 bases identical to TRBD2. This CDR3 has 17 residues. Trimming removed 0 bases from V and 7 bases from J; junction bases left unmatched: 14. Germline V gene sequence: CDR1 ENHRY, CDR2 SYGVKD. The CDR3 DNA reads TGTGCCATCAGTGAGTCTCTGTCGGGGGGGGGCCTTAAAGAGCAGTACTTC. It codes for CAISESLSGGGLKEQYF.

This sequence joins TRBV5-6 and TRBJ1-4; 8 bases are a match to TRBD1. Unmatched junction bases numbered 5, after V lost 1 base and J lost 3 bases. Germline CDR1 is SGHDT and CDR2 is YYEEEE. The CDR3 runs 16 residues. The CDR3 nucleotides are TGTGCCAGCAGCTTGTATACAGGGGGTGCTAATGAAAAACTGTTTTTT. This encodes CASSLYTGGANEKLFF.

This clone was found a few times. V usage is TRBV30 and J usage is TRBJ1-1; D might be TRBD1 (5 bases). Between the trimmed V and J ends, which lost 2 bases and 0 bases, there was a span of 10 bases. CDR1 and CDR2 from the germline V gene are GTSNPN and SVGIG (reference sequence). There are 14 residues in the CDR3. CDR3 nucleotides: TGTGCCTGGAGTAGAGACAGCATGAACACTGAAGCTTTCTTT. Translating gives CAWSRDSMNTEAFF.

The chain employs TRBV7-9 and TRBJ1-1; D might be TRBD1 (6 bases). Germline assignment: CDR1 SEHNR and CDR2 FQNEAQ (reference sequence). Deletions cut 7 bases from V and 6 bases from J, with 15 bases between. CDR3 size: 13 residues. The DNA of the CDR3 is TGTGCCAGCACTCACAGGGAACCCCCTGAAGCTTTCTTT. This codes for CASTHREPPEAFF. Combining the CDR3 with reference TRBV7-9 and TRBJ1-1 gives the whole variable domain DTGVSQNPRHKITKRGQNVTFRCDPISEHNRLYWYRQTLGQGPEFLTYFQNEAQLEKSRLLSDRFSAERPKGSFSTLEIQRTEQGDSAMYLCASTHREPPEAFFGQGTRLTVV.

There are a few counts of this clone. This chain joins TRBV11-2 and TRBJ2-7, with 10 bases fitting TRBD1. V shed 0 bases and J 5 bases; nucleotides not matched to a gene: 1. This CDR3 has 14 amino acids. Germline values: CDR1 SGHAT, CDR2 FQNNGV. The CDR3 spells CASSLDGTGDEQYF. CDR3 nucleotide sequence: TGTGCCAGCAGCTTAGACGGGACAGGGGACGAGCAGTACTTC.

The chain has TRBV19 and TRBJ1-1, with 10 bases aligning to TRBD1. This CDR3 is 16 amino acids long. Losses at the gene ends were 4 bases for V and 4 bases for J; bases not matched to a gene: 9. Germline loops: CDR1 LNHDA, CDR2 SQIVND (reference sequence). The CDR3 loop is CASSRGDRGLGTEAFF. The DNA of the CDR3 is TGTGCCAGTAGTAGAGGGGACAGGGGATTGGGCACTGAAGCTTTCTTT. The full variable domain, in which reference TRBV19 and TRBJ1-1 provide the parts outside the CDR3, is DGGITQSPKYLFRKEGQNVTLSCEQNLNHDAMYWYRQDPGQGLRLIYYSQIVNDFQKGDIAEGYSVSREKKESFPLTVTSAQKNPTAFYLCASSRGDRGLGTEAFFGQGTRLTVV.

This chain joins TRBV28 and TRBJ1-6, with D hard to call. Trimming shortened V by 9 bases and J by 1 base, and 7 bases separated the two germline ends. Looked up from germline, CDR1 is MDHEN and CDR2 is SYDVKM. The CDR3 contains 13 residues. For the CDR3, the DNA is TGTGCCAGTGAGAGTTCCTATAATTCACCCCTCCACTTT. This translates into CASESSYNSPLHF. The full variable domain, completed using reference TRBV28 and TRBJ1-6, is DVKVTQSSRYLVKRTGEKVFLECVQDMDHENMFWYRQDPGLGLRLIYFSYDVKMKEKGDIPEGYSVSREKKERFSLILESASTNQTSMYLCASESSYNSPLHFGNGTRLTVT.

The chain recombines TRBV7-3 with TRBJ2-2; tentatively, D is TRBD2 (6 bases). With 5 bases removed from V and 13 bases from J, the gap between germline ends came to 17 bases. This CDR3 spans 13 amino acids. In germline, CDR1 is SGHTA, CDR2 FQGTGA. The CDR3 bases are TGTGCCAGCAGCCCCCAGGAGGGGCTCGGGCTGTTTTTT. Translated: CASSPQEGLGLFF.

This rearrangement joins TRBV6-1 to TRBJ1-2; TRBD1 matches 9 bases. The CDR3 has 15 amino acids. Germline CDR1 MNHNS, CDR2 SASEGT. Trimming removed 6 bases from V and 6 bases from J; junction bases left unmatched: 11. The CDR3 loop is CASRIGTGRYDGYTF. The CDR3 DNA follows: TGTGCCAGCAGAATCGGGACAGGGCGGTACGATGGCTACACCTTC.

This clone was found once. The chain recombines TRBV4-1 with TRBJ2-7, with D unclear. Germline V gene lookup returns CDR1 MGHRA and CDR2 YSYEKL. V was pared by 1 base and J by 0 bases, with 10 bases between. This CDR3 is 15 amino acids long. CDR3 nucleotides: TGCGCCAGCAGCCAAGGCCCCAGTTCCTCCTACGAGCAGTACTTC. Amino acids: CASSQGPSSSYEQYF.

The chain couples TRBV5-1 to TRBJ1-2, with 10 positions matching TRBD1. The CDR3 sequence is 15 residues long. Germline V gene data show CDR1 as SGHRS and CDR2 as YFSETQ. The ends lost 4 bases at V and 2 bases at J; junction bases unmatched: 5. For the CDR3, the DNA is TGCGCCAGCAGCCCTGGGACAGGGGTGAACTATGGCTACACCTTC. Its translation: CASSPGTGVNYGYTF.

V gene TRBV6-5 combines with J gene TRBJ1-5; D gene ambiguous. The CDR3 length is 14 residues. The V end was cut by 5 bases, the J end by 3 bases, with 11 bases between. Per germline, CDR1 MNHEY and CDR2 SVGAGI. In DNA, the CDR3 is TGTGCCAGCAGTGCTCGGGAGGACAATCAGCCCCAGCATTTT. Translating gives CASSAREDNQPQHF.

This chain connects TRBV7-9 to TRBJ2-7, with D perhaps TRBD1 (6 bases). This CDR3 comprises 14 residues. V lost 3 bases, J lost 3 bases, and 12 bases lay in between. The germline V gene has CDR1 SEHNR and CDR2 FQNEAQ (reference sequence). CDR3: CASSFGGAYYEQYF. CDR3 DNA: TGTGCCAGCAGCTTTGGGGGCGCTTACTACGAGCAGTACTTC.

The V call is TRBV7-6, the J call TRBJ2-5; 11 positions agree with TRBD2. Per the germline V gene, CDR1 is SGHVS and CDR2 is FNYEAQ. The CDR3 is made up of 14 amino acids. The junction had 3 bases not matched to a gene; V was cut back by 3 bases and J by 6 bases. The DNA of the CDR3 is TGTGCCAGCAGCTTTACTAGCGGGAGTCAGACCCAGTACTTC. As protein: CASSFTSGSQTQYF.

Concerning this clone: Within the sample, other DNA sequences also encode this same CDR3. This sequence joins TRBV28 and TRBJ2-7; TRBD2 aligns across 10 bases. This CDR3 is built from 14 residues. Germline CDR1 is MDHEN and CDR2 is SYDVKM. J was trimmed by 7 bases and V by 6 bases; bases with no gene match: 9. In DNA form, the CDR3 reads TGTGCCAGCAGGAGTGGACTAGCGGTTCCTGAGCAGTACTTC. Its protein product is CASRSGLAVPEQYF.

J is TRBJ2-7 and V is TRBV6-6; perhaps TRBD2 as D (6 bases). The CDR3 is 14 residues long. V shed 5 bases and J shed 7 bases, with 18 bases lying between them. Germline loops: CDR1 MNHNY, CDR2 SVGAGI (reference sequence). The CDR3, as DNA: TGTGCCAGCAGTGTCCCGGGAGCCGTAGGAGAGCAGTACTTC. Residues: CASSVPGAVGEQYF.